A selection of T cell receptor beta chains follows, all from one sample in a study of HIV-infected patients and healthy controls. TCRdb re-analysed the 5' RACE reads in MiXCR, keeping a single row per CDR3 protein. The sample lists some 20,000 distinct CDR3 sequences, approximately 10% occurring once. The source material was blood. The receptors stem from an adult in good health. Both conserved end residues are part of each CDR3. D genes are given only for firm matches. Rows give clone size only sometimes, using once, few, many, or a class for an expanded clone.

>medium-sized|TRBV7-2|-|13|TRBJ2-1
TGTGCCAGCAGCGACGGGAACTACAATGAGCAGTTCTTC
CASSDGNYNEQFF
>many|TRBV3-1|-|13|TRBJ1-2
TGTGCCAGCAGCGTGACAGTAAATTATGGCTACACCTTC
CASSVTVNYGYTF
>few|TRBV10-3|TRBD1|15|TRBJ1-3
TGTGCCACCAGAAGGGACAGGGCGTCTGGAAACACCATATATTTT
CATRRDRASGNTIYF
>many|TRBV29-1|-|11|TRBJ1-1
TGCAGCGTTGGGAGGCGGACTGAAGCTTTCTTT
CSVGRRTEAFF
>many|TRBV12-3/TRBV12-4|TRBD2|17|TRBJ2-3
TGTGCCAGCAGTTTAGTACTAGCGGGAGGAGCTGGAGATACGCAGTATTTT
CASSLVLAGGAGDTQYF
>many|TRBV4-1|TRBD1|14|TRBJ1-1
TGCGCCAGCCGGACAGGGGACATGAACACTGAAGCTTTCTTT
CASRTGDMNTEAFF
>few|TRBV7-9|-|15|TRBJ2-1
TGTGCCAGCAGCCCCGCACGGGGCCCTGGAAATGAGCAGTTCTTC
CASSPARGPGNEQFF
>many|TRBV2|-|13|TRBJ2-1
TGTGCCAGCAGGGCCCAAAACTACAATGAGCAGTTCTTC
CASRAQNYNEQFF
>many|TRBV6-1|TRBD2|15|TRBJ2-5
TGTGCCAGCAGCGACGCACGGACTAGCGGAGAGACCCAGTACTTC
CASSDARTSGETQYF
>medium-sized|TRBV28|-|12|TRBJ1-1
TGTGCCAGCAGTTTCTCAAGAACTGAAGCTTTCTTT
CASSFSRTEAFF
>-|TRBV20-1|-|14|TRBJ1-5
TGCAGTGCTAGAGATCTAAGGGGAGGTCAGCCCCAGCATTTT
CSARDLRGGQPQHF
>many|TRBV6-1|TRBD2|16|TRBJ2-3
TGTGCCAGCAGCGGGGGACTAGCGGGGAACACAGATACGCAGTATTTT
CASSGGLAGNTDTQYF
>many|TRBV5-1|-|13|TRBJ2-5
TGCGCCAGCAGGAGGGGCAACCAAGAGACCCAGTACTTC
CASRRGNQETQYF
>many|TRBV7-4|TRBD2|18|TRBJ2-1
TGTGCCAGCAGCTTAGCCAGACTAGCGGGAGCAGGCTACAATGAGCAGTTCTTC
CASSLARLAGAGYNEQFF
>medium-sized|TRBV4-2|-|15|TRBJ2-4
TGTGCCAGCAGCCATGACGGTTCAGCCAAAAACATTCAGTACTTC
CASSHDGSAKNIQYF
>medium-sized|TRBV18|TRBD1|15|TRBJ2-7
TGTGCCAGCTCTCCAACGCGCCAGACAGGGAACGAGCAGTACTTC
CASSPTRQTGNEQYF
>many|TRBV7-2|-|15|TRBJ2-5
TGTGCCAGCAGCTTAGGTGGGATCCCACAAGAGACCCAGTACTTC
CASSLGGIPQETQYF
>many|TRBV10-3|TRBD1|15|TRBJ2-2
TGTGCCATCAGCGGACAGGGGGGGGGCACCGGGGAGCTGTTTTTT
CAISGQGGGTGELFF
>-|TRBV11-2|TRBD2|15|TRBJ2-1
TGTGCCAGCACTTTTAAGCGGGAGTACTTCAATGAGCAGTTCTTC
CASTFKREYFNEQFF
>many|TRBV4-1|TRBD1|17|TRBJ2-3
TGCGCCAGCAGCCAGGGGACAGGGCATTTACTAACAGATACGCAGTATTTT
CASSQGTGHLLTDTQYF
>medium-sized|TRBV9|-|14|TRBJ2-5
TGTGCCAGCAGCGATGGGTCGTACCAAGAGACCCAGTACTTC
CASSDGSYQETQYF
>many|TRBV20-1|TRBD2|14|TRBJ2-1
TGCAGTGCTAGTTTCCGCGGGAGTGGTAATGAGCAGTTCTTC
CSASFRGSGNEQFF
>-|TRBV6-2/TRBV6-3|TRBD2|17|TRBJ2-1
TGTGCCAGCAGTTACCACCTGGGCGGGAGTAAAGGAAATGAGCAGTTCTTC
CASSYHLGGSKGNEQFF
>many|TRBV4-2|-|15|TRBJ2-3
TGTGCCAGCAGCCAAGATTGGACACACACAGATACGCAGTATTTT
CASSQDWTHTDTQYF
>medium-sized|TRBV7-2|TRBD2|16|TRBJ2-1
TGTGCCAGCAGCCTTCTAGCGGGAGTGGGATCAAATGAGCAGTTCTTC
CASSLLAGVGSNEQFF
>many|TRBV5-5|TRBD1|15|TRBJ2-2
TGTGCCAGCACCGGACAGGGGGAAAGGGCCGGGGAGCTGTTTTTT
CASTGQGERAGELFF
>many|TRBV7-9|TRBD1|14|TRBJ2-7
TGTGCCAGCAGCTTCGGACAGGGAACCTACGAGCAGTACTTC
CASSFGQGTYEQYF
>medium-sized|TRBV29-1|TRBD2|13|TRBJ2-2
TGCAGCGTTGACGTTCGGGGGGCCGGGGAGCTGTTTTTT
CSVDVRGAGELFF
>many|TRBV4-1|TRBD1|15|TRBJ2-7
TGCGCCAGCAGCCAATGGACAGGGGAAGGCGGAGAGCAGTACTTC
CASSQWTGEGGEQYF
>many|TRBV7-9|-|13|TRBJ2-2
TGTGCCAGCAGGATGGGGTCGATTGGGGAGCTGTTTTTT
CASRMGSIGELFF
>medium-sized|TRBV4-2|-|12|TRBJ2-7
TGTGCCAGCAGCCAGGGGGGACGGGAGCAGTACTTC
CASSQGGREQYF
>-|TRBV2|-|15|TRBJ2-7
TGTGCCAGCAGGTGGAGTAGCTCGAGCTCCTACGAGCAGTACTTC
CASRWSSSSSYEQYF
>many|TRBV4-2|-|13|TRBJ2-2
TGTGCCAGCAGCCAAGATACGTCCGGGGAGCTGTTTTTT
CASSQDTSGELFF
>many|TRBV4-1|TRBD2|21|TRBJ2-4
TGCGCCAGCAGCCAAGCCCCCTTAGCGGGGGCATACCGGGGGGTCAAAAACATTCAGTACTTC
CASSQAPLAGAYRGVKNIQYF
>many|TRBV19|-|14|TRBJ2-7
TGTGCCAGTAGTAAGCGGTCCACCTCCTACGAGCAGTACTTC
CASSKRSTSYEQYF
>many|TRBV5-1|TRBD2|18|TRBJ2-3
TGCGCCAGCAGCTTCAAGGGACTAGCGGGACCCCTCACAGATACGCAGTATTTT
CASSFKGLAGPLTDTQYF
>many|TRBV12-3/TRBV12-4|TRBD2|16|TRBJ2-1
TGTGCCAGCAGTTTCTGGACTAGCGGCTCCTACAATGAGCAGTTCTTC
CASSFWTSGSYNEQFF
>-|TRBV4-1|TRBD2|18|TRBJ2-1
TGCGCCAGCAGCCAATTCGAATCGAGCGGGAGGGTGATTAATGAGCAGTTCTTC
CASSQFESSGRVINEQFF
>-|TRBV20-1|-|12|TRBJ1-3
TGCAGTGCTACAGGGGCTGGAAACACCATATATTTT
CSATGAGNTIYF
>many|TRBV28|TRBD2|16|TRBJ2-1
TGTGCCAGCAGCCGAGGGACTAGCGGGCGGGGCAATGAGCAGTTCTTC
CASSRGTSGRGNEQFF
>many|TRBV20-1|-|16|TRBJ2-1
TGCAGTGCTAGAGATGGAAGCGCAAGCTCCTACAATGAGCAGTTCTTC
CSARDGSASSYNEQFF
>-|TRBV5-6|TRBD1|15|TRBJ2-7
TGTGCCAGCAGTCATCCGGGACAGGGGAGCTACGAGCAGTACTTC
CASSHPGQGSYEQYF
>medium-sized|TRBV28|-|15|TRBJ2-1
TGTGCCAGCGGACCGCGGGGGCGTATCTCCAATGAGCAGTTCTTC
CASGPRGRISNEQFF
>many|TRBV2|-|15|TRBJ2-6
TGTGCCAGCAGCCCCGCCCCCTCTGGGGCCAACGTCCTGACTTTC
CASSPAPSGANVLTF
>many|TRBV5-1|-|15|TRBJ1-5
TGCGCCAGCAGCTTGGCAGGGGTTCGAAATCAGCCCCAGCATTTT
CASSLAGVRNQPQHF
>many|TRBV7-9|-|17|TRBJ2-1
TGTGCCAGCAGCTTAGCTCCGGACGTAAATTACGGGGATGAGCAGTTCTTC
CASSLAPDVNYGDEQFF
>many|TRBV12-3/TRBV12-4|TRBD1|15|TRBJ2-3
TGTGCCAGCAGTCCGGACAGGGGGGTTAGAGATACGCAGTATTTT
CASSPDRGVRDTQYF
>medium-sized|TRBV7-9|TRBD2|19|TRBJ2-3
TGTGCCAGCAGCTCCTCGACTAGCGGGGAAACCTTAAGCACAGATACGCAGTATTTT
CASSSSTSGETLSTDTQYF
>few|TRBV27|-|13|TRBJ2-5
TGTGCCAGCAGTCACGGAGAGAAAGAGACCCAGTACTTC
CASSHGEKETQYF